What follows describes a single T cell receptor (beta chain). Its target is unknown. Losses at the gene ends were 5 bases for V and 3 bases for J; bases not matched to a gene: 5. Germline CDR1 is SGHTA and CDR2 is FQGNSA. The CDR3 covers 16 residues. The data belong to a study of T cell repertoires in cytomegalovirus infection. Findings and caveats of the study: HLA-C-restricted CMV-specific TCR beta clonotypes prevailed in the ex vivo response. There were carriers of CMV plus the relevant HLA, and cumulative public TCR beta family frequency identified them.

In TCRdb, the reads were re-called with MiXCR into one record per CDR3 protein. The table has around 360,000 distinct CDR3 sequences, roughly 34% seen once. Sequencing was performed on cultured PBMCs, taken from culture after CMV antigen stimulation. J is TRBJ2-1 and V is TRBV7-2; 12 bases agree with TRBD2. This TCR came from a human donor in good health (CMV status not recorded). Some clones in this sample may be carry-over from other donors' samples. CDR3 in amino acids: CASSPTTSGSYNEQFF. CDR3 nucleotide sequence: TGTGCCAGCAGCCCCACGACTAGCGGGAGCTACAATGAGCAGTTCTTC.